This entry describes one TCR beta chain. What it binds is unknown. The data were taken from a study of Ad26.COV2.S vaccination and SARS-CoV-2 variants. The wider study: In the COV1001 trial, the donor was in the Ad26.COV2.S arm. Whole-study results and caveats: The breadth of spike-specific CD8+ and CD4+ T cell responses after vaccination was reportedly substantial.

Described treatment: about 20 received Ad26.COV2.S at low or high dose, single or two shots; a few received placebo; per-sample allocation not given. The investigators took samples on day 63 after the first vaccine or placebo injection. The CDR3 runs to 16 residues. V was pared by 3 bases and J by 7 bases, with 11 bases of the junction left unmatched. Germline V lookup: CDR1 SGHTA, CDR2 FQGTGA. Data came from immunoSEQ multiplex PCR; TCRdb stores just in-frame clones and leaves some out. The repertoire includes approximately 360,000 clones, 80% to 90% of them detected once, and around 7.4% sits in the top ten.

The V call is TRBV7-3, the J call TRBJ2-1; 8 bases are a match to TRBD2. The receptor comes from a person between 18 and 59 years old who received the Ad26.COV2.S COVID-19 vaccine or a placebo. This specimen consisted of peripheral blood, obtained in a trial of Ad26.COV2.S vaccine versus placebo. CDR3 in DNA: TGTGCCAGCAGCTTGGGTTGGAGCGGGGGACAAAATGAGCAGTTCTTC. Residues: CASSLGWSGGQNEQFF.